This T cell receptor beta chain was obtained from a study of T-cell reconstitution after alpha-beta-depleted transplantation in children. This clonotype has only a few counts. V was shortened by 4 bases and J by 8 bases, with 14 bases between the two germline ends. Per germline, CDR1 DFQATT and CDR2 SNEGSKA (reference sequence). The CDR3 has 13 amino acids. The TCRbeta library was prepared with unique molecular identifiers. TCRdb itself ran the PCR reads through MiXCR, one entry per CDR3 protein. The sample records fewer than 95,000 distinct CDR3 sequences, 9% to 15% being singletons. J is TRBJ1-4 and V is TRBV20-1; D gene ambiguous. The receptor's source is a human donor who donated a stem cell graft to a child with inherited bone marrow failure. The sequencing here drew on PBMCs from the stem cell graft donor, taken from the stem cell graft. CDR3 amino acids: CSATSPGGEKLFF. CDR3 bases: TGCAGTGCTACTTCCCCGGGCGGGGAAAAACTGTTTTTT.